This TCR beta chain was identified in a study of CD8 T cells in ankylosing spondylitis. Findings and caveats of the study: What seemed typical of ankylosing spondylitis blood was a TCR beta motif built from under 10 highly homologous variants. Disease-linked clones reportedly concentrated significantly in matched ankylosing spondylitis synovial fluid. Peripheral blood held disease-linked clones only at relatively low frequency, and these were CD8+.

TCRdb itself ran the 5' RACE reads through MiXCR, one entry per CDR3 protein. Among about 160,000 distinct CDR3 sequences listed, 15% to 20% were seen once. The ends lost 5 bases at V and 8 bases at J; junction bases unmatched: 8. This CDR3 contains 14 residues. CDR1 and CDR2 (germline): DFQATT, SNEGSKA (reference sequence). As for this clonotype: Its antigen is not identified.

The sequencing sample was made of blood, either unsorted or a sorted T cell fraction (not recorded which). The chain couples TRBV20-1 to TRBJ2-1; 11 bases match TRBD1. The TCR was taken from a male donor with ankylosing spondylitis or in good health (not recorded which). The CDR3 spells CSAAGTGGLDEQFF. CDR3 coding DNA: TGCAGTGCTGCTGGGACAGGGGGTTTGGATGAGCAGTTCTTC.